This T cell receptor beta chain is from a study of a mutant IDH1 vaccine in newly diagnosed glioma. Across the study: Treated patients comprised roughly 60% males and roughly 40% females, mean age about 44 years. The earlier regimen, radiotherapy, temozolomide, or both, was most often both.

Whole-study results and caveats: Pseudoprogression showed no apparent link to changes in top peripheral T cell clonotypes.

The protocol was immunoSEQ multiplex PCR, while the TCRdb copy is restricted to in-frame clones and leaves out a portion. Seen here are around 18,000 clones, 95% observed once, and the top ten hold over 3%. As to this clone: Antigen specificity is unknown.

Described time point: baseline, week 1 (first vaccination visit). Treatment noted: pre-vaccination baseline after standard-of-care therapy. The donor cohort comprised cases of new WHO grade 3 or 4 IDH1-mutant, ATRX-lost astrocytoma. The origin of this receptor is a woman aged 18-29 years with glioma. Some clones in this sample may be carry-over from other donors' samples. The sample here was peripheral blood mononuclear cells (PBMCs), taken from a glioma patient treated with radiotherapy, temozolomide or both.

CDR3 in DNA: TGTGCCAGCAGTCAGGGGTGGGGTCAGCCCCAGCATTTT. Translating it yields CASSQGWGQPQHF. J is TRBJ1-5 and V is TRBV6-6; D is possibly TRBD1 (6 bases). In germline, CDR1 is MNHNY, CDR2 SVGAGI (reference sequence). V was clipped by 5 bases and J by 6 bases, with 11 bases between them. CDR3 length: 13 amino acids.